This is a list of T cell receptor beta chains from one sample in a study of cytomegalovirus exposure and HLA in healthy donors. Profiling relied on immunoSEQ multiplex PCR, and the TCRdb table lists in-frame clones only, not all of them. The data show around 140,000 clones, approximately 72% seen once. Input material: PBMCs. These receptors came from a woman aged 60 to 75 in good health and CMV-seronegative. Both conserved end residues are part of each CDR3. A D gene is named only where the DNA matches it firmly. Clone size is shown for a subset of rows, as once, few, many or a class of expanded clone.

d_gene	v_gene	abundance	j_gene	CDR3aa	CDR3nt
-	TRBV6-1	-	TRBJ2-7	CATLNQGYEQYF	TGTGCCACCCTAAATCAGGGTTACGAGCAGTACTTC
TRBD1	TRBV6-1	-	TRBJ2-7	CASGDRAMHEQYF	TGTGCCAGCGGGGACAGGGCGATGCACGAGCAGTACTTC
-	TRBV11-2	-	TRBJ2-3	CASSLGSGTSTDTQYF	TGTGCCAGCAGCTTAGGTTCCGGGACTAGCACAGATACGCAGTATTTT
-	TRBV5-1	once	TRBJ2-7	CASSHFRDTSYEQYF	TGCGCCAGCAGCCATTTCCGGGACACCTCCTACGAGCAGTACTTC
TRBD1	TRBV7-8	-	TRBJ2-1	CASSLGDSSYNEQFF	TGTGCCAGCAGCTTAGGGGACAGCTCCTACAATGAGCAGTTCTTC
-	TRBV7-2	-	TRBJ2-1	CASSLSTGDWGQFF	TGTGCCAGCAGCTTAAGCACAGGCGATTGGGGGCAGTTCTTC
-	TRBV5-1	-	TRBJ2-7	CASSLGQGGLEQYF	TGCGCCAGCAGCCTGGGCCAGGGGGGTCTTGAGCAGTACTTC
TRBD2	TRBV6-5	few	TRBJ2-7	CASSSGGLSYEQYF	TGTGCCAGCAGTAGCGGGGGGCTTTCCTACGAGCAGTACTTC
-	TRBV4-2	-	TRBJ2-5	CASSQDGGRGETQYF	TGTGCCAGCAGCCAAGATGGGGGGAGGGGGGAGACCCAGTACTTC
-	TRBV7-2	few	TRBJ1-6	CASSLSQASGSPLHF	TGTGCCAGCAGCTTAAGCCAAGCTTCGGGATCACCCCTCCACTTT
TRBD1	TRBV27	-	TRBJ2-1	CASSLSQGAYNEQFF	TGTGCCAGCAGTTTATCCCAGGGGGCCTACAATGAGCAGTTCTTC
TRBD2	TRBV18	few	TRBJ2-1	CASSPRGGTYNEQFF	TGTGCCAGCTCACCTCGGGGGGGGACTTACAATGAGCAGTTCTTC
-	TRBV27	-	TRBJ2-4	CASSLEAGGGNIQYF	TGTGCCAGCAGTTTAGAGGCAGGCGGCGGGAACATTCAGTACTTC
TRBD1	TRBV19	-	TRBJ1-2	CASVPRTGSIQANYGYTF	TGTGCCAGCGTACCAAGGACAGGTTCAATTCAAGCTAACTATGGCTACACCTTC
-	TRBV7-8	-	TRBJ2-7	CASSPFRGKPYEQYF	TGTGCCAGCAGCCCGTTTAGGGGAAAGCCCTACGAGCAGTACTTC
TRBD1	TRBV29-1	-	TRBJ2-5	CSVVSQGVETQYF	TGCAGCGTTGTCTCTCAGGGGGTTGAGACCCAGTACTTC
-	TRBV5-6	once	TRBJ2-2	CASSSITGELFF	TGTGCCAGCAGCTCCATCACCGGGGAGCTGTTTTTT
TRBD1	TRBV5-1	-	TRBJ1-2	CASSQGTAGAYGYTF	TGCGCCAGCAGCCAAGGGACAGCCGGCGCATATGGCTACACCTTC